Presented here are 24 T cell receptor beta chains from one specimen sequenced in a study of blood T cell dynamics during melanoma immunotherapy. Here immunoSEQ multiplex PCR was the method, and the copy in TCRdb shows in-frame clones only, minus some. The sample has about 11,000 clones; approximately 90% are singletons. The time point denotes: week 3, after first cycle of checkpoint inhibitor. Material: blood, obtained from a patient treated with checkpoint blockade. These receptors originate from a human donor with melanoma.

This chain links TRBV2 with TRBJ1-1; 8 nucleotides agree with TRBD1. Germline assignment: CDR1 SNHLY and CDR2 FYNNEI. Germline trimming cut 8 bases from V and 0 bases from J; bases unmatched to any gene: 5. This CDR3 has 14 amino acids. CDR3 in DNA: TGTGCCAGCGCTTTACAGGGGGTGAACACTGAAGCTTTCTTT. Its protein product is CASALQGVNTEAFF.

The chain joins TRBV5-1 to TRBJ1-2; 10 bases align to TRBD1. Germline V gene lookup returns CDR1 SGHRS and CDR2 YFSETQ. Unmatched junction bases numbered 9, after V lost 4 bases and J lost 6 bases. The CDR3 runs to 15 residues. CDR3 bases: TGCGCCAGCAGCCTAACTCCGGGACAGGGGAATGGCTACACCTTC. This gives the protein CASSLTPGQGNGYTF.

Regarding this clone: The sample has other DNA sequences that encode this CDR3 too. The rearrangement links TRBV7-2 to TRBJ1-2, with 9 nucleotides matching TRBD1. The V and J ends lost 5 bases and 9 bases, in that order; junction bases with no gene match: 7. The CDR3 length is 13 residues. From germline, CDR1 is SGHTA and CDR2 FQGNSA. CDR3 amino acids: CASSPGTGLRYTF. As DNA, the CDR3 is TGTGCCAGCAGCCCGGGGACAGGGCTACGCTACACCTTC.

The rearrangement joins TRBV6-5 to TRBJ2-1; TRBD2 aligns across 7 bases. The CDR3 spans 14 residues. Trimming removed 10 bases from V and 9 bases from J; junction bases left unmatched: 15. Germline assignment: CDR1 MNHEY and CDR2 SVGAGI. The chain's CDR3 is CATHRGGVGGEQFF. CDR3 coding DNA: TGTGCCACGCATCGGGGAGGGGTTGGGGGTGAGCAGTTCTTC.

This chain uses TRBV5-8 with TRBJ1-1; D is uncertain. The CDR3 has 14 residues. CDR1 and CDR2 (germline): SGHTS, YDEGEE. Trimming stripped 4 bases from V and 5 bases from J, with 15 bases between. As DNA, the CDR3 is TGTGCCAGCAGCGCCAATGGCCTGGGGACTGAAGCTTTCTTT. Residues: CASSANGLGTEAFF. Looking up the rest from reference TRBV5-8 and TRBJ1-1 gives the full variable domain: EAGVTQSPTHLIKTRGQQATLRCSPISGHTSVYWYQQALGLGLQFLLWYDEGEERNRGNFPPRFSGRQFPNYSSELNVNALELEDSALYLCASSANGLGTEAFFGQGTRLTVV.

V usage is TRBV11-2 and J usage is TRBJ2-7, with a possible D match to TRBD2 (5 bases). The CDR3 has 14 residues. CDR1 and CDR2 from the germline V gene are SGHAT and FQNNGV. Trimming shortened V by 1 base and J by 3 bases, and 10 bases separated the two germline ends. CDR3 amino acids: CASSLVGIGYEQYF. The CDR3 coding sequence is TGTGCCAGCAGCTTAGTCGGGATAGGCTACGAGCAGTACTTC.

The chain has TRBV7-2 and TRBJ1-5; D is possibly TRBD1 (6 bases). This CDR3 region has 13 residues. V dropped 6 bases and J dropped 7 bases, with 13 bases sitting between them. Looked up from germline, CDR1 is SGHTA and CDR2 is FQGNSA. The CDR3 sequence: CASSSGVRQPQHF. Written as DNA, the CDR3 is TGTGCCAGCAGTTCAGGGGTGCGACAGCCCCAGCATTTT.

This chain links TRBV7-2 with TRBJ2-7; TRBD1 matches 8 bases. The CDR3 totals 16 residues. CDR1 is SGHTA, CDR2 FQGNSA, per germline. J lost 2 bases, V lost 1 base, and 7 bases had no gene match. The CDR3 sequence: CASSLVATGATYEQYF. The CDR3 DNA sequence: TGTGCCAGCAGCTTAGTGGCGACAGGGGCAACCTACGAGCAGTACTTC.

CDR3: CASSTGQGAANEKLFF. CDR3 bases: TGTGCCAGCAGCACGGGACAGGGGGCTGCTAATGAAAAACTGTTTTTT. The gene calls are TRBV7-9 and TRBJ1-4, with 12 bases aligning to TRBD1. Per germline, CDR1 SEHNR and CDR2 FQNEAQ (reference sequence). The CDR3 covers 16 residues. V trimming: 5 bases; J trimming: 3 bases; junction bases outside the gene matches: 4.

This clone turned up a few times. V is TRBV28 and J is TRBJ2-2; the match to TRBD1 covers 8 bases. The length of the CDR3 is 15 residues. Trimming cost V 6 bases and J 5 bases; bases outside gene matches: 8. The V gene's germline CDR1 is MDHEN and CDR2 SYDVKM. CDR3 protein: CASSLGQGATGELFF. CDR3 DNA sequence: TGTGCCAGCAGCCTCGGTCAGGGGGCAACCGGGGAGCTGTTTTTT.

The sample holds a few counts of this clone. The rearrangement uses TRBV7-9 and TRBJ1-6, with no clear D. The CDR3 extends over 14 amino acids. Germline loops: CDR1 SEHNR, CDR2 FQNEAQ (reference sequence). Trimming cost V 5 bases and J 3 bases, with 8 bases left between them. CDR3 amino acids: CASSPGSYNSPLHF. The CDR3 coding sequence is TGTGCCAGCAGCCCGGGGAGCTATAATTCACCCCTCCACTTT.

This clone showed up just once. The chain joins TRBV7-6 to TRBJ2-7; D possibly corresponds to TRBD2 (6 bases). Per germline, CDR1 SGHVS and CDR2 FNYEAQ. The V and J ends lost 6 bases and 7 bases respectively, with 19 bases between them. The CDR3 extends over 14 amino acids. The CDR3 sequence is CASSQPMTGEEQYF. CDR3 coding DNA: TGTGCCAGCAGTCAGCCTATGACGGGAGAGGAGCAGTACTTC.

The rearrangement joins TRBV29-1 to TRBJ1-4; the D gene is possibly TRBD1 (6 bases). The CDR3 is 13 amino acids. Trimming removed 7 bases from V and 5 bases from J, with 14 bases in between. The germline CDR1 and CDR2 sequences are SQVTM and ANQGSEA. CDR3 sequence (DNA): TGCAGCGCCGGTCGAGGGGGGAATGAAAAACTGTTTTTT. Its translation is CSAGRGGNEKLFF.

This rearrangement joins TRBV9 to TRBJ1-5, with 8 positions matching TRBD1. CDR3 length: 15 residues. The V and J ends lost 4 bases and 5 bases, in that order; junction bases with no gene match: 8. In germline, CDR1 is SGDLS, CDR2 YYNGEE. CDR3 DNA sequence: TGTGCCAGCAGCCCCAGGACAGGGTTCGATCAGCCCCAGCATTTT. Protein product: CASSPRTGFDQPQHF.

The V call is TRBV6-1, the J call TRBJ2-5; the D gene is possibly TRBD1 (6 bases). Trimming left V 1 base short and J 2 bases short, with 11 bases between. The CDR3 consists of 15 residues. Germline CDR1 reads MNHNS; CDR2 reads SASEGT. The CDR3 nucleotides read TGTGCCAGCAGTGAAGGGGGGCCATTGCAAGAGACCCAGTACTTC. Its protein is CASSEGGPLQETQYF.

This clone was recorded a few times. The V and J genes are TRBV19 and TRBJ1-6; TRBD1 might be the D (5 bases). This CDR3 is built from 14 residues. The V and J ends lost 5 bases and 9 bases respectively, with 14 bases between them. Germline V gene lookup returns CDR1 LNHDA and CDR2 SQIVND (reference sequence). CDR3 DNA: TGTGCCAGTAGTTTCGGGGGAAGAAGTTCACCCCTCCACTTT. Residues: CASSFGGRSSPLHF.

The chain links TRBV7-2 to TRBJ2-1, with TRBD1 as a possible D gene (6 bases). The germline gives CDR1 SGHTA, CDR2 FQGNSA. The CDR3 spans 15 residues. Trimming took off 0 bases at V and 3 bases at J, with 9 bases between the two ends. This CDR3 is CASSLAGTSYNEQFF. The CDR3 nucleotides read TGTGCCAGCAGCTTAGCCGGGACAAGCTACAATGAGCAGTTCTTC.

CDR3 DNA: TGTGCCAGCAGCCTCAGCTGGGGGACATACGAGCAGTACTTC. Translation: CASSLSWGTYEQYF. This chain connects TRBV7-2 to TRBJ2-7; the D gene is possibly TRBD1 (6 bases). Per germline, CDR1 SGHTA and CDR2 FQGNSA. Trimming took off 5 bases at V and 4 bases at J, with 15 bases between the two ends. This CDR3 spans 14 amino acids. The variable domain in full, completed from reference TRBV7-2 and TRBJ2-7, reads GAGVSQSPSNKVTEKGKDVELRCDPISGHTALYWYRQSLGQGLEFLIYFQGNSAPDKSGLPSDRFSAERTGGSVSTLTIQRTQQEDSAVYLCASSLSWGTYEQYFGPGTRLTVT.

V usage is TRBV5-1 and J usage is TRBJ2-3; no clear D gene. The CDR3 has 12 residues. Germline V gene sequence: CDR1 SGHRS, CDR2 YFSETQ. V lost 0 bases, J lost 3 bases, and 2 bases lay in between. CDR3 bases: TGCGCCAGCAGCTTGGCTACAGATACGCAGTATTTT. Encoded protein: CASSLATDTQYF. Filled out from reference TRBV5-1 and TRBJ2-3, the complete variable domain reads KAGVTQTPRYLIKTRGQQVTLSCSPISGHRSVSWYQQTPGQGLQFLFEYFSETQRNKGNFPGRFSGRQFSNSRSEMNVSTLELGDSALYLCASSLATDTQYFGPGTRLTVL.

The chain is built from TRBV7-2 and TRBJ2-3; 12 nucleotides agree with TRBD2. The CDR3 totals 18 residues. Germline V gives CDR1 SGHTA, CDR2 FQGNSA. J gave up 5 bases and V 0 bases, and 9 bases lay outside the gene matches. CDR3 residues: CASSLAWLAGGPRDTQYF. Written as DNA, the CDR3 is TGTGCCAGCAGCTTAGCCTGGCTAGCGGGGGGGCCTCGAGATACGCAGTATTTT.

This chain links TRBV27 with TRBJ2-7, with 7 bases lining up with TRBD2. Germline V lookup: CDR1 MNHEY, CDR2 SMNVEV (reference sequence). V lost 8 bases and J lost 11; bases outside the gene matches: 9. The CDR3 is 11 residues long. The CDR3 DNA reads TGTGCCAGCCCTCGGGGGGATATCGAGTACTTC. It yields the protein CASPRGDIEYF.

CDR3 sequence: CASSLRQGGLNYGYTF. Written as DNA, the CDR3 is TGTGCCAGCAGCTTAAGACAGGGGGGGCTTAACTATGGCTACACCTTC. The V gene is TRBV11-2, the J gene TRBJ1-2, with 9 bases identical to TRBD1. V gave up 2 bases and J gave up 1 base; unmatched junction bases: 5. The V gene's germline CDR1 is SGHAT and CDR2 FQNNGV. There are 16 residues in the CDR3.

The chain is built from TRBV27 and TRBJ1-2, with 7 bases fitting TRBD1. The CDR3 spans 13 residues. V shed 6 bases and J 4 bases; nucleotides not matched to a gene: 5. Germline V gives CDR1 MNHEY, CDR2 SMNVEV (reference sequence). The DNA of the CDR3 is TGTGCCAGCAGCTGGGACAGCCGCTATGGCTACACCTTC. Its protein is CASSWDSRYGYTF.

This sequence joins TRBV19 and TRBJ1-4, with D maybe TRBD1 (5 bases). Germline V gene sequence: CDR1 LNHDA, CDR2 SQIVND (reference sequence). The CDR3 covers 15 residues. V lost 7 bases and J 4 bases, leaving 16 bases between the germline ends. This CDR3 is CASKSIGAVNEKLFF. The CDR3 DNA reads as TGTGCCAGTAAAAGTATCGGGGCGGTTAATGAAAAACTGTTTTTT.